This TCR beta chain stems from a study of shared clonotypes between healthy human individuals. For the study at large: Donors had three CD4 naive, three CD4 memory, two CD8 naive and one CD8 memory plate apiece.

TCRdb's table, derived via immunoSEQ multiplex PCR, lists solely in-frame clones and lacks some. The sample includes some 2,500,000 clones, 85% to 95% of them seen just once. The length of the CDR3 is 16 residues. V lost 2 bases and J 3 bases, leaving 15 bases between the germline ends. Germline-derived CDR1 and CDR2 are LNHNV and YYDKDF (reference sequence). The TCR sequence derives from a man younger than 35 in good health. Some clones in this sample may be carry-over from other donors' samples. Sequenced: naive CD4+ T cells from PBMCs. This sample's subset: CD45RA+ positively selected. V and J are TRBV15 and TRBJ2-3; perhaps TRBD2 as D (6 bases). The CDR3 DNA reads as TGTGCCACCAGCAGAATGGGCGGCGGGATAACAGATACGCAGTATTTT. This gives the protein CATSRMGGGITDTQYF.